This T cell receptor (beta chain) was observed in a study of blood T cell repertoires in COVID-19. Original processing methods: Amplification from reference gene primers served as the basis for estimated nucleated cell counts. The data were produced by immunoSEQ multiplex PCR, yet TCRdb's version contains in-frame clones alone and is incomplete. V and J calls and clone size are copied from that table; D and trimming were computed from the DNA. The sample has 150,000 to 200,000 clones; around 83% are singletons. The CDR3 has 15 amino acids. V was pared by 7 bases and J by 1 base, with 14 bases between. Germline CDR1 LNHDA, CDR2 SQIVND (reference sequence).

The rearrangement joins TRBV19 to TRBJ2-1; a weak D match, TRBD2 (6 bases). Sequenced material: peripheral blood. The TCR comes from an older woman with COVID-19, enrolled during active disease. The CDR3 DNA reads as TGTGCCAGTATACGTGGGAGCGGGTCCTACAATGAGCAGTTCTTC. It is translated as CASIRGSGSYNEQFF. The whole variable domain, remainder taken from reference TRBV19 and TRBJ2-1, is DGGITQSPKYLFRKEGQNVTLSCEQNLNHDAMYWYRQDPGQGLRLIYYSQIVNDFQKGDIAEGYSVSREKKESFPLTVTSAQKNPTAFYLCASIRGSGSYNEQFFGPGTRLTVL.